Sequencing of this T cell receptor (beta chain) was carried out in a study of T cell responses to AZD1222 COVID-19 vaccine. Study-wide points: Following two doses of AZD1222, Spike-specific TCR breadth and depth rose. White British ancestry dominated among donors, who included more females, and clonal diversity was possibly underestimated. Unmutated variant regions are reportedly the target of nearly half of TCRs that are spike-specific. Vaccine-related CD4 TCRs covered spike, predominating at 160-218 and 743-854.

Regarding this clone: Its antigen is not identified.

Clones were sequenced by immunoSEQ multiplex PCR, and TCRdb holds only the in-frame ones, with some missing. The data show about 120,000 clones, with more than 80% seen just once and under 4.5% held by the top ten. V lost 5 bases and J lost 8, with 19 bases in between. The CDR3 consists of 15 residues. Germline CDR1 reads SGHDT; CDR2 reads YYEEEE. This receptor was identified in an adult who received the MenACWY meningococcal vaccine as a control. The rearrangement joins TRBV5-6 to TRBJ1-4; D gene uncertain. Sequenced material: peripheral blood, taken 28 days after the second dose of the MenACWY control vaccine. The CDR3 here is CASSPWSSAYEKLFF. The CDR3 DNA reads as TGTGCCAGCAGTCCCTGGTCCTCCGCTTACGAAAAACTGTTTTTT.